These T cell receptor beta chains were read from a single sample in a study of blood T cells in healthy people across ages. TCRdb processed the 5' RACE reads anew with MiXCR; each CDR3 protein has one entry. The table lists hundreds of thousands of distinct CDR3 sequences, around a fifth of them singletons. Source material: blood. The source is a man aged 70-80 years in good health. The CDR3 runs from the conserved cysteine through the conserved F or W. A D gene is named only where the DNA matches it firmly. For some rows the clone size is stated as once, few or many, or as a class when expanded; others skip it.

j_gene	abundance	v_gene	d_gene	CDR3nt	CDR3aa
TRBJ1-1	few	TRBV20-1	NA	TGCAGTGGGCAGTCAGTGAACACTGAAGCTTTCTTT	CSGQSVNTEAFF
TRBJ2-3	once	TRBV29-1	NA	TGCAGCGTTGAAGATCCAGACAGGAGCACAGATACGCAGTATTTT	CSVEDPDRSTDTQYF
TRBJ2-1	many	TRBV11-3	NA	TGTGCCAGCAGCCACACTAGTCGCGATGAGCAGTTCTTC	CASSHTSRDEQFF
TRBJ2-3	NA	TRBV20-1	TRBD2	TGCAGTGCTAGAGATCTATCACGAGCGGGAGGGCCCAAAGATACGCAGTATTTT	CSARDLSRAGGPKDTQYF
TRBJ2-7	few	TRBV7-2	TRBD1	TGTGCCAGCAGCTTAGTCGGGACAGGAGAAGGGTACGAGCAGTACTTC	CASSLVGTGEGYEQYF
TRBJ2-5	NA	TRBV7-6	TRBD1	TGTGCCAGCAGCTCCCTGGAGACAGGGGGCTCGACCCAGTACTTC	CASSSLETGGSTQYF
TRBJ2-3	few	TRBV2	NA	TGTGCCAGCAGTGCAGTCCTAGATACCTGGAGGGACTCCGATACGCAGTATTTT	CASSAVLDTWRDSDTQYF
TRBJ2-3	many	TRBV2	NA	TGTGCCAGCATTCCGGACTACACAGATACGCAGTATTTT	CASIPDYTDTQYF
TRBJ1-6	few	TRBV21-1	NA	TGTGCCAGCAGCGCTCAGGGGTTCTCCAACTCACCCCTCCACTTT	CASSAQGFSNSPLHF
TRBJ2-7	NA	TRBV4-1	TRBD1	TGCGCCAGCAGCCAATCACAGGGGCGAACCTACGAGCAGTACTTC	CASSQSQGRTYEQYF
TRBJ2-7	NA	TRBV4-1	TRBD2	TGCGCCAGCAGCCAAGATAGGACTAGCGGGAGTCAAGGCGAGCAGTACTTC	CASSQDRTSGSQGEQYF
TRBJ2-5	NA	TRBV10-3	NA	TGTGCCATCACCGGCAATCTAGAAGAGACCCAGTACTTC	CAITGNLEETQYF
TRBJ2-1	few	TRBV14	NA	TGTGCCAGCAACCAAGATTCGGGCGTCGATGAGCAGTTCTTC	CASNQDSGVDEQFF
TRBJ2-1	NA	TRBV12-3/TRBV12-4	NA	TGTGCCAGCAGTTCCCTCGGGAGTATGGGGAATGAGCAGTTCTTC	CASSSLGSMGNEQFF
TRBJ2-1	many	TRBV7-2	TRBD2	TGTGCCAGCAGCCCTAGCGGGAGGGCCTACAATGAGCAGTTCTTC	CASSPSGRAYNEQFF
TRBJ2-1	NA	TRBV13	TRBD2	TGTGCCAGCAGTCCCAGGACTAGCGGGCCAATCTATGAGCAGTTCTTC	CASSPRTSGPIYEQFF